The clone carrying this T cell receptor (beta chain) was recorded a few times. Its antigen is unknown. The sample is drawn from a study of blood T cells in healthy people across ages. Broader study findings: TCR beta diversity was tightly associated with the proportion of naive T cells. Roughly linear declines in TCR beta diversity per million T cells occurred with age.

Germline CDR1 SGHNT, CDR2 YYREEE (reference sequence). The CDR3 spans 15 residues. The germline V and J ends were trimmed by 2 bases and 1 base, with 9 bases remaining between them. Next came a second PCR, run for about 6 to 12 cycles, which used a sample-barcoded 5' primer along with a J-beta primer mix. Using its own MiXCR run on the 5' RACE reads, TCRdb lists one record per CDR3 protein. The repertoire holds around 1,500,000 distinct CDR3 sequences, with roughly 27% as singletons. The chain couples TRBV5-4 to TRBJ2-2; maybe TRBD2 (6 bases). The receptor's source is a woman between 25 and 40 years old in good health. The sample comprised blood. CDR3: CASSFRGKNTGELFF. CDR3 sequence (DNA): TGTGCCAGCAGCTTCCGGGGGAAGAACACCGGGGAGCTGTTTTTT.